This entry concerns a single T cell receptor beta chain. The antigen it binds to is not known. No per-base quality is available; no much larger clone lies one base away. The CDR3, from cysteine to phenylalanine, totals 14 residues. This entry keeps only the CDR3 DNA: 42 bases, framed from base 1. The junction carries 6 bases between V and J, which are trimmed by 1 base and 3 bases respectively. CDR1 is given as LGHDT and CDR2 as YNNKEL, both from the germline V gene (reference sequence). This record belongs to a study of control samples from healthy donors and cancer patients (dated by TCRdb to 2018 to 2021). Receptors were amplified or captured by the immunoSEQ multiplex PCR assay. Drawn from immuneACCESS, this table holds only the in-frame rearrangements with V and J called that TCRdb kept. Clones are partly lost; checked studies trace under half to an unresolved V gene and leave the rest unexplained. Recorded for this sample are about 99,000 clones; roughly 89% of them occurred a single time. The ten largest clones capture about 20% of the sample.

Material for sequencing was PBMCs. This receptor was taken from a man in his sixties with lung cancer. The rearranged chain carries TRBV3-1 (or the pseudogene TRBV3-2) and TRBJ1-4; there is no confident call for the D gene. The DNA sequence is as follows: TGTGCCAGCAGCCAAGTGGGGTCTAATGAAAAACTGTTTTTT. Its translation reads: CASSQVGSNEKLFF.